This T cell receptor (beta chain) was obtained from a study of molecular identifiers for immune sequencing clone quantification. About this clonotype itself: As yet, its antigen is unknown.

Whole-study findings and limits: A single cell's spiked Jurkat TCR RNA was reportedly detectable among 900,000 to 1,000,000 naive cells. Barcode-sharing identical TCR molecules could underestimate highly expanded clone sizes. In naive cells, under 1% of molecules belonged to clones above 20 RNA copies, against over 98% in effector cells.

Previously described methods and listed TCR primers were used for bulk TCR libraries. TCRdb itself ran the PCR reads through MiXCR, one entry per CDR3 protein. Of about 510,000 distinct CDR3 sequences listed, about 26% are singletons. This TCR derives from a human donor in good health. Some libraries in this study had Jurkat cell RNA spiked in. Sample: naive CD8+ T cells from blood, with Jurkat cell RNA spiked in. Subset in this sample: FACS-sorted CD8+CD4-CCR7+CD45RA+ naive T cells.

CDR3 nucleotides: TGTGCCAGCAGCTTAGCGGCGGGGGGCCTAGCCAAAAACATTCAGTACTTC. This sequence encodes CASSLAAGGLAKNIQYF. The rearrangement uses TRBV11-2 and TRBJ2-4, with 8 bases identical to TRBD2. This CDR3 has 17 amino acids. V lost 1 base and J lost 0; bases outside the gene matches: 5. Looked up from germline, CDR1 is SGHAT and CDR2 is FQNNGV.